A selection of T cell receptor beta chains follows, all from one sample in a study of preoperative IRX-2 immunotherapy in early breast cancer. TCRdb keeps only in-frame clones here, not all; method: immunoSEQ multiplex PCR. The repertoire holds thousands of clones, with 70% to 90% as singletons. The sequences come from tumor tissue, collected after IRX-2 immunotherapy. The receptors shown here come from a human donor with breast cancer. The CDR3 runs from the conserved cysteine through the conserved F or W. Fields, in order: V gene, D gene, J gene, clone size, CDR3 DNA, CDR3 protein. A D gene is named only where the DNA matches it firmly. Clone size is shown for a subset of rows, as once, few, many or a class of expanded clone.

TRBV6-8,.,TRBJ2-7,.,TGTGCCAGCAGCCCCCAGAGGGGCCGCGAGCAGTACTTC,CASSPQRGREQYF
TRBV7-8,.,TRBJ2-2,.,TGTGCCAGCAGCTCCCATCTTCGCGGGGAGCTGTTTTTT,CASSSHLRGELFF
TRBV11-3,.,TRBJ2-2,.,TGTGCCAGCAGGCCTTTCAGAAGCGCGAACACCGGGGAGCTGTTTTTT,CASRPFRSANTGELFF
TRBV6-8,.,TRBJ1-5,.,TGTGCCAGCCGGACCCGAGGGGCTTACAATCAGCCCCAGCATTTT,CASRTRGAYNQPQHF
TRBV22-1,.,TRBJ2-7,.,TGTGCCAGCAGTCCGGGACAGGCCCTTCGGAACGAGCAGTACTTC,CASSPGQALRNEQYF
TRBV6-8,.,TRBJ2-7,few,TGTGCCAGCAGTTACGGAGCGGAAAAATACGAGCAGTACTTC,CASSYGAEKYEQYF
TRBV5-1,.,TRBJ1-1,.,TGCGCCAGCAGCTCAGCAAGGGAGTTGTTAAACACTGAAGCTTTCTTT,CASSSARELLNTEAFF
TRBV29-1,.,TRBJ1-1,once,TGCAGCGTTAGGCTAACCGAGGAGACTGAAGCTTTCTTT,CSVRLTEETEAFF
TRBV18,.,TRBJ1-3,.,TGTGCCAGCTCACCCTTAACGTCAGACAGCAGCTCTGGAAACACCATATATTTT,CASSPLTSDSSSGNTIYF
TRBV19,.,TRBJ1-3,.,TGTGCCAGTAGTTTCGGGGACTCTGGAAACACCATATATTTT,CASSFGDSGNTIYF